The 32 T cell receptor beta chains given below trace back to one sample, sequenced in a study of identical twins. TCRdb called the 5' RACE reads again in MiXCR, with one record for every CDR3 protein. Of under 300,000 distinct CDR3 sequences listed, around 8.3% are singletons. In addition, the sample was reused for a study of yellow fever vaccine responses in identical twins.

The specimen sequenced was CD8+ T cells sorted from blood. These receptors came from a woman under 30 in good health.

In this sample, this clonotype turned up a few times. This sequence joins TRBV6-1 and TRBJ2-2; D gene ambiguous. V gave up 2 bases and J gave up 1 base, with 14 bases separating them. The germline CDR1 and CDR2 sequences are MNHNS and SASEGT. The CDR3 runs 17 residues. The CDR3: CASSEFRLLGNTGELFF. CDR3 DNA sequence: TGTGCCAGCAGTGAATTTAGACTCCTAGGGAACACCGGGGAGCTGTTTTTT.

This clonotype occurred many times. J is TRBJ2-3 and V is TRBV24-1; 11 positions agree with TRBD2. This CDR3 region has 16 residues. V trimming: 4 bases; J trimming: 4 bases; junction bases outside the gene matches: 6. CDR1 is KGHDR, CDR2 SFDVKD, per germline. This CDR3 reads CATSDSLAGEPDTQYF. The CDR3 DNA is TGTGCCACCAGTGACTCACTAGCGGGAGAGCCAGATACGCAGTATTTT.

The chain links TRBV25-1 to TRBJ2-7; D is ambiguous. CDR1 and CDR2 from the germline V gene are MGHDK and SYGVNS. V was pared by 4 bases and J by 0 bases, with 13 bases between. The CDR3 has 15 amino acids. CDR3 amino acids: CASSGYYQDSYEQYF. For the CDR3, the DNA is TGTGCCAGCAGTGGGTACTACCAAGACTCCTACGAGCAGTACTTC.

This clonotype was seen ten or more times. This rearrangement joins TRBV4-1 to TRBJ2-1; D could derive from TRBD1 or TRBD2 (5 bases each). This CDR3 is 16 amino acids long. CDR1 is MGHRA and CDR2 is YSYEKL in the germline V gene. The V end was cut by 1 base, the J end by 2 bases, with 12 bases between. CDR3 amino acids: CASSQGGTAPYNEQFF. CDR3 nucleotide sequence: TGCGCCAGCAGCCAAGGAGGGACCGCCCCCTACAATGAGCAGTTCTTC.

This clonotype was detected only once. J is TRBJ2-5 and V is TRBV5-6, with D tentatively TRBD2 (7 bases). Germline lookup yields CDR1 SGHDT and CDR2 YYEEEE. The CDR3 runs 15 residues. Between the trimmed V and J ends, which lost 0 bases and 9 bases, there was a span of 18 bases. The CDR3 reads CASSLGVGGLLAQYF. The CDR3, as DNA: TGTGCCAGCAGCTTGGGTGTGGGGGGGCTCTTGGCCCAGTACTTC.

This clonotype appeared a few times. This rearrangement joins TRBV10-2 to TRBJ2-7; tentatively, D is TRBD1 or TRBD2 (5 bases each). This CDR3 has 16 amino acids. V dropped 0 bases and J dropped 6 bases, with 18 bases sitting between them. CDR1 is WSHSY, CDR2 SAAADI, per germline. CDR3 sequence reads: CASSESGVALAGEQYF. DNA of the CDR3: TGCGCCAGCAGTGAGTCGGGGGTAGCTCTCGCCGGCGAGCAGTACTTC.

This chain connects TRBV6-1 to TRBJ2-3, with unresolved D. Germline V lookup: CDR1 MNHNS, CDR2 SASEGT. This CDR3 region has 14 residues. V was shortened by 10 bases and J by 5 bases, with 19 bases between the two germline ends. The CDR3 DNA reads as TGTGCCACCTCGGACCTTTCCCAACGAGATACGCAGTATTTT. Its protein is CATSDLSQRDTQYF.

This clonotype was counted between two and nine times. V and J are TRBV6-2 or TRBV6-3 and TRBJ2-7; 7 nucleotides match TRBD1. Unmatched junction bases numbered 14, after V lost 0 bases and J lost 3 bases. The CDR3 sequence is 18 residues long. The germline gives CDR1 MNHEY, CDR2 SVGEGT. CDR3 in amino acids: CASSYSREQGHNHYEQYF. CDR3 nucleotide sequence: TGTGCCAGCAGTTACTCCCGTGAACAGGGGCACAACCACTACGAGCAGTACTTC.

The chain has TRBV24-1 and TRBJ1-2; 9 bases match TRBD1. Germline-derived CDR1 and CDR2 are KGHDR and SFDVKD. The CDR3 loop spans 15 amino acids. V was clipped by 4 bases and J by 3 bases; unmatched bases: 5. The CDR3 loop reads CATSEPGQGYYGYTF. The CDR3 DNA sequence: TGTGCCACCAGTGAACCGGGACAGGGTTACTATGGCTACACCTTC.

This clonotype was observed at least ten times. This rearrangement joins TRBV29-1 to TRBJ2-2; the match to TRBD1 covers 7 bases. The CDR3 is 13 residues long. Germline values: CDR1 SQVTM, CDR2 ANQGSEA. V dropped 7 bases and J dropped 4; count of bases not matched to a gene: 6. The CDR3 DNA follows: TGCAGCGGACAGGGCGGTATCACCGGGGAGCTGTTTTTT. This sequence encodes CSGQGGITGELFF.

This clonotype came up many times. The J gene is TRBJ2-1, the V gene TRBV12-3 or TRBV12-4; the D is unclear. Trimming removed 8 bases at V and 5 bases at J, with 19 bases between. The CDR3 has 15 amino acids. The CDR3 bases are TGTGCCAGCGTACCTCTAGGTGAGGACGACAATGAGCAGTTCTTC. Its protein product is CASVPLGEDDNEQFF.

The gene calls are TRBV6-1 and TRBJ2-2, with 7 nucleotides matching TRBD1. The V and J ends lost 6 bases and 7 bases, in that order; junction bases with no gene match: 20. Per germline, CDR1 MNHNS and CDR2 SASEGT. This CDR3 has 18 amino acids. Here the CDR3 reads CASRTDRDLVYSGGELFF. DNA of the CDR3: TGTGCCAGCAGGACAGACAGGGACCTAGTTTACTCCGGCGGGGAGCTGTTTTTT.

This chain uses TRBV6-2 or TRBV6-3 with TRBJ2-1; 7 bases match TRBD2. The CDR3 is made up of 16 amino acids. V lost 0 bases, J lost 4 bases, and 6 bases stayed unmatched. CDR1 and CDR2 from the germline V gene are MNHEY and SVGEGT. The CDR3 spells CASSYSREHRYNEQFF. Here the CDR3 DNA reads TGTGCCAGCAGTTACTCGCGGGAGCACCGGTACAATGAGCAGTTCTTC.

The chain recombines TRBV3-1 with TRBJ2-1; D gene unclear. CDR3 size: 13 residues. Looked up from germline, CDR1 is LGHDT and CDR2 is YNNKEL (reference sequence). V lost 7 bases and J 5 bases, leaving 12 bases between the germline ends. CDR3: CASKEDLNNEQFF. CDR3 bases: TGTGCCAGCAAAGAGGATTTAAACAATGAGCAGTTCTTC.

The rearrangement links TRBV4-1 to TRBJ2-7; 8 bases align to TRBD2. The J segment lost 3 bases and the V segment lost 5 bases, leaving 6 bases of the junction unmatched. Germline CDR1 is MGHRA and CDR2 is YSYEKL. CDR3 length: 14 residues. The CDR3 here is CASSFGAGDYEQYF. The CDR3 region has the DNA TGCGCCAGCAGCTTCGGAGCGGGAGACTACGAGCAGTACTTC.

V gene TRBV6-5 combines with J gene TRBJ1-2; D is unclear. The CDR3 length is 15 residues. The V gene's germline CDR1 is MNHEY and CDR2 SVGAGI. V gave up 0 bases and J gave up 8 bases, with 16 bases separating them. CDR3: CASSYSKWAAFGYTF. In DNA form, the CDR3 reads TGTGCCAGCAGTTACTCGAAGTGGGCAGCCTTCGGCTACACCTTC.

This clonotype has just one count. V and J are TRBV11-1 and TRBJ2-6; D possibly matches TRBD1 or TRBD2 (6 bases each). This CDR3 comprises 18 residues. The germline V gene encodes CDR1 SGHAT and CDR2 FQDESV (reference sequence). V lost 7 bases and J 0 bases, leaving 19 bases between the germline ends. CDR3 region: CASTAMGGPSSGANVLTF. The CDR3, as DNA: TGTGCCAGCACCGCAATGGGGGGCCCCAGCTCTGGGGCCAACGTCCTGACTTTC.

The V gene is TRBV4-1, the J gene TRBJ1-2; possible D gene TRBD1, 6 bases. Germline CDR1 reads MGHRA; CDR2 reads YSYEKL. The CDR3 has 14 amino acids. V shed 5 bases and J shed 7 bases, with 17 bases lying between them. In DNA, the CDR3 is TGCGCCAGCAGCGGACAGACGGGGCCGCCTGGCTACACCTTC. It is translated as CASSGQTGPPGYTF.

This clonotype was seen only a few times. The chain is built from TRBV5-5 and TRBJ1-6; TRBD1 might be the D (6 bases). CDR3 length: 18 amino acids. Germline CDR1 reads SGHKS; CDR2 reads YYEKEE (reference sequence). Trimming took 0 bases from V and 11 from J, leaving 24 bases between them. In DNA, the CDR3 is TGTGCCAGCAGCTTGGTGGAGATTGGGACACGGCCAGAGGCACCCCTCCACTTT. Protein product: CASSLVEIGTRPEAPLHF. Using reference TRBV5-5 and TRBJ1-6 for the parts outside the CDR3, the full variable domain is DAGVTQSPTHLIKTRGQQVTLRCSPISGHKSVSWYQQVLGQGPQFIFQYYEKEERGRGNFPDRFSARQFPNYSSELNVNALLLGDSALYLCASSLVEIGTRPEAPLHFGNGTRLTVT.

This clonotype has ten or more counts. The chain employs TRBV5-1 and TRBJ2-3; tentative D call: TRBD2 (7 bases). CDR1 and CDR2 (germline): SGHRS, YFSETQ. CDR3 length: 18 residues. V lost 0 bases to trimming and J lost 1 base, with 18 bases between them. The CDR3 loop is CASSLAGGGEGRTDTQYF. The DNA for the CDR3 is TGCGCCAGCAGCTTGGCCGGCGGGGGCGAGGGCCGCACAGATACGCAGTATTTT.

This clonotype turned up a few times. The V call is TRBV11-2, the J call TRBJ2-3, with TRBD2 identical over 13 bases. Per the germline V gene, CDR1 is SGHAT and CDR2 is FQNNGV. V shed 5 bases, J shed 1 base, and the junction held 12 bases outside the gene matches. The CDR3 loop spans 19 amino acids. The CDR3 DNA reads TGTGCCAGCAGCCCGCGGACTAGCGGGGGCTACCTCGGCACAGATACGCAGTATTTT. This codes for CASSPRTSGGYLGTDTQYF.

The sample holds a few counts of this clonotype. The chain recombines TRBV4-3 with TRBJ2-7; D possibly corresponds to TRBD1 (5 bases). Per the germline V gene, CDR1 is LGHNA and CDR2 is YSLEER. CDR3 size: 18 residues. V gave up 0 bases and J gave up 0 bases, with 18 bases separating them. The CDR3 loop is CASSQDDRSPSSSYEQYF. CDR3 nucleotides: TGCGCCAGCAGCCAAGATGACAGAAGTCCCTCGAGCTCCTACGAGCAGTACTTC.

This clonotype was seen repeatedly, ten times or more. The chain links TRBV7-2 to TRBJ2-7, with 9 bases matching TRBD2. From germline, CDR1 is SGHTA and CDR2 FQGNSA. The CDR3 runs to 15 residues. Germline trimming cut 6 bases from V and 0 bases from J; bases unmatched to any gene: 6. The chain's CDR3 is CASSRTSASSYEQYF. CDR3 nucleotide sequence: TGTGCCAGCAGTCGGACTAGCGCTAGCTCCTACGAGCAGTACTTC.

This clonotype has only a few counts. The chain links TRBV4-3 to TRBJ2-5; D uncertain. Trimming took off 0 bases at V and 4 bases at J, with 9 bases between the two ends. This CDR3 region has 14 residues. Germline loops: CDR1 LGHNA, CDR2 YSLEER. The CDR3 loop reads CASSQEAYTETQYF. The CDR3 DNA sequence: TGCGCCAGCAGCCAAGAAGCATATACAGAGACCCAGTACTTC.

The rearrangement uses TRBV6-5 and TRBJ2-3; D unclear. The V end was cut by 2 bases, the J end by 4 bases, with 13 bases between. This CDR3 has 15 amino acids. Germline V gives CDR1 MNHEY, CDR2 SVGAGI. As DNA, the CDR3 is TGTGCCAGCAGTTACCTGGCCCCGTCGGCAGATACGCAGTATTTT. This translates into CASSYLAPSADTQYF.

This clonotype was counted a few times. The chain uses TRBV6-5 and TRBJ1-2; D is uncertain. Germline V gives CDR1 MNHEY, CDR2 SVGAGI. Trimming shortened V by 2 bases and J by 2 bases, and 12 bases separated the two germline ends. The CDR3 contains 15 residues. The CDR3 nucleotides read TGTGCCAGCAGTTACCGCGCCGGCCGAAACTATGGCTACACCTTC. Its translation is CASSYRAGRNYGYTF.

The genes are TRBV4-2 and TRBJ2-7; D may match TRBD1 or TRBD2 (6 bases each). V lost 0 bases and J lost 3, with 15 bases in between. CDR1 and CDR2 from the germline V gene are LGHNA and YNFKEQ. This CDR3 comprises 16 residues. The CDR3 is CASSQEGRGRSYEQYF. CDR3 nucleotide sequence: TGTGCCAGCAGCCAAGAAGGCCGGGGGCGAAGCTACGAGCAGTACTTC.

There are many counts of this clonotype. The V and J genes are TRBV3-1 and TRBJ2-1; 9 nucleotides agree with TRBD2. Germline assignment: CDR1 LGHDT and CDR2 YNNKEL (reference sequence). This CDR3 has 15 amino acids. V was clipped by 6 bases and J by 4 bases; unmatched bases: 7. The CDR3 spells CASRPTSGIYNEQFF. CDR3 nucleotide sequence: TGTGCCAGCAGGCCGACTAGCGGAATATACAATGAGCAGTTCTTC.

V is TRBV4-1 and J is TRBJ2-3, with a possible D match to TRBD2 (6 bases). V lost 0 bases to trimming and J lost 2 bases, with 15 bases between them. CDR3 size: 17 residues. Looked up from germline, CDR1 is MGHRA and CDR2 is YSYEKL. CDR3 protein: CASSQEWRVPPTDTQYF. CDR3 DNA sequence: TGCGCCAGCAGCCAAGAATGGAGGGTACCCCCCACAGATACGCAGTATTTT.

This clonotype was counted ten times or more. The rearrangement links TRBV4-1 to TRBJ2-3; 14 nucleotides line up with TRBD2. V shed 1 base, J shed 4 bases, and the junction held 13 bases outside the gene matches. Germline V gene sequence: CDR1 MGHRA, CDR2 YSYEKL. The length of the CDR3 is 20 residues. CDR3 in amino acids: CASSQATGLAGAADSDTQYF. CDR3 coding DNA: TGCGCCAGCAGCCAAGCCACGGGACTAGCGGGAGCAGCTGACTCAGATACGCAGTATTTT.

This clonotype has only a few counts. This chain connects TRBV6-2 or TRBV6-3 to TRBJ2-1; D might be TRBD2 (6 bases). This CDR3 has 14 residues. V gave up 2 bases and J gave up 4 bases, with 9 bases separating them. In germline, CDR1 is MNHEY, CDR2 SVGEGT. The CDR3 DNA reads TGTGCCAGCAGTTACGCCGGGACTTACAATGAGCAGTTCTTC. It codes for CASSYAGTYNEQFF.

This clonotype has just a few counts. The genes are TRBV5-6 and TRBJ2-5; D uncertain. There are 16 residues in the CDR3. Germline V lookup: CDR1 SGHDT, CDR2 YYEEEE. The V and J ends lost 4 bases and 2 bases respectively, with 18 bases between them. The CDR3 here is CASSDGFFVGQETQYF. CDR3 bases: TGTGCCAGCAGCGATGGGTTTTTCGTTGGACAAGAGACCCAGTACTTC.